These T cell receptor beta chains were read from a single sample in a study of liver allograft versus peripheral blood T cells. TCRdb analysed the reads with MiXCR anew, one entry per CDR3 protein. The sample has fewer than 15,000 distinct CDR3 sequences; less than 20% are singletons. Receptors originate from a human patient who had a liver transplant. Some of the T cells may derive from the graft donor. Both conserved end residues are part of each CDR3. D genes are given only for firm matches. Rows may omit the clone size; those that give it use once, few, many or a size class.

many	TRBV28	-	TRBJ1-1	TGTGCCAGCATCGGGGGGAACACTGAAGCTTTCTTT	CASIGGNTEAFF
-	TRBV27	-	TRBJ2-7	TGTGCCAGCAGTTTACGAATCTCCTACGAGCAGTACTTC	CASSLRISYEQYF
few	TRBV6-5	-	TRBJ2-5	TGTGCCAGCAGAGGTTTGGGCAGCCAAGAGACCCAGTACTTC	CASRGLGSQETQYF
few	TRBV20-1	TRBD1	TRBJ1-2	TGCAGTGCTATGGGACAGGGATTAGGCTACACCTTC	CSAMGQGLGYTF
once	TRBV5-4	TRBD2	TRBJ2-7	TGTGCCAGCAGCTCCCCCGGGACTAGTTCGTACGAGCAGTACTTC	CASSSPGTSSYEQYF
many	TRBV6-1	-	TRBJ2-2	TGTGCCAGCAGTGCTACAGGGAGAGATGGCGGGGAGCTGTTTTTT	CASSATGRDGGELFF
few	TRBV12-3/TRBV12-4	-	TRBJ1-3	TGTGCCAGCAGTTTAACTGAGTCCGGAAACACCATATATTTT	CASSLTESGNTIYF
-	TRBV12-3/TRBV12-4	-	TRBJ1-5	TGTGCCAGCAGCGAGGCGGGGCCCCAGCATTTT	CASSEAGPQHF
many	TRBV24-1	TRBD2	TRBJ2-3	TGTGCCACCAGTGATTTGACTAGCGGGAGGTGCGGGTTTCACTCTGAACGCACAGATACGCAGTATTTT	CATSDLTSGRCGFHSERTDTQYF
medium-sized	TRBV6-6	-	TRBJ1-2	TGTGCCAGCACCCGAGGGGGCTATGGCTACACCTTC	CASTRGGYGYTF
few	TRBV20-1	-	TRBJ1-1	TGCAGTGGGACATCAGGGAACACTGAAGCTTTCTTT	CSGTSGNTEAFF
many	TRBV5-6	-	TRBJ1-2	TGTGCCAGCAGCTTGGGGACAGACTACTCCTATGGCTACACCTTC	CASSLGTDYSYGYTF
medium-sized	TRBV27	TRBD1	TRBJ1-2	TGTGCCAGCAGTTTCTCGACAGGGGGAGGCTATGGCTACACCTTC	CASSFSTGGGYGYTF
few	TRBV28	-	TRBJ2-7	TGTGCCAGCAGTTTAGACGAGCAGTACTTC	CASSLDEQYF
medium-sized	TRBV6-1	-	TRBJ1-5	TGTGCCAGCACGGTCAAAGGGGTAGGCAATCAGCCCCAGCATTTT	CASTVKGVGNQPQHF
medium-sized	TRBV28	-	TRBJ1-4	TGTGCCAGCAGCCGACAGGAGAATGAAAAACTGTTTTTT	CASSRQENEKLFF
-	TRBV12-3/TRBV12-4	TRBD2	TRBJ2-4	TGTGCCAGCAGTTTGGGGGGGTTCCAAAACATTCAGTACTTC	CASSLGGFQNIQYF
many	TRBV10-3	TRBD2	TRBJ2-1	TGTGCCATCAGGGGCCCCGGGACTAGCGGGGCACCTAGCTCCTACAATGAGCAGTTCTTC	CAIRGPGTSGAPSSYNEQFF
many	TRBV20-1	-	TRBJ2-2	TGCAGTGCTGGGAGAGGCGTCGGGGAGCTGTTTTTT	CSAGRGVGELFF
medium-sized	TRBV18	-	TRBJ1-5	TGTGCCAGCTCACCATGGCAGGTTAGCAATCAGCCCCAGCATTTT	CASSPWQVSNQPQHF
-	TRBV6-5	TRBD1	TRBJ2-7	TGTGCCAGCCAGGGACAGGGACACGAGCAGTACTTC	CASQGQGHEQYF
-	TRBV28	TRBD1	TRBJ2-3	TGTGCCAGCAGTTTATGGAAGGGACAGGGGTTCGATACGCAGTATTTT	CASSLWKGQGFDTQYF
-	TRBV6-5	-	TRBJ2-7	TGTGCCAGCAGCCGAGCGGGCGGAAGCTCCTACGAGCAGTACTTC	CASSRAGGSSYEQYF
-	TRBV6-1	-	TRBJ2-5	TGTGCCACCGGACTGGGCCAAGAAACCCAGTACTTC	CATGLGQETQYF
-	TRBV5-6	TRBD2	TRBJ2-3	TGTGCCAGCATAGAAGCGGGGGGGAAAACAGATACGCAGTATTTT	CASIEAGGKTDTQYF
medium-sized	TRBV28	TRBD1	TRBJ1-2	TGTGCCAGCAGTTTATGGGACAGGGTGGGCGGCTACACCTTC	CASSLWDRVGGYTF
few	TRBV10-3	TRBD1	TRBJ1-1	TGTGCCATCACTAGGACAGGGGGTTGGGGGTCGGGTACTGAAGCTTTCTTT	CAITRTGGWGSGTEAFF
-	TRBV9	-	TRBJ2-3	TGTGCCAGCACGGAGGGAACGGGGCGGGGTTTGGACACAGATACGCAGTATTTT	CASTEGTGRGLDTDTQYF
-	TRBV7-3	-	TRBJ2-7	TGTGCCAGCAGCTTAATGCCGGGCCCCCAGTACGAGCAGTACTTC	CASSLMPGPQYEQYF